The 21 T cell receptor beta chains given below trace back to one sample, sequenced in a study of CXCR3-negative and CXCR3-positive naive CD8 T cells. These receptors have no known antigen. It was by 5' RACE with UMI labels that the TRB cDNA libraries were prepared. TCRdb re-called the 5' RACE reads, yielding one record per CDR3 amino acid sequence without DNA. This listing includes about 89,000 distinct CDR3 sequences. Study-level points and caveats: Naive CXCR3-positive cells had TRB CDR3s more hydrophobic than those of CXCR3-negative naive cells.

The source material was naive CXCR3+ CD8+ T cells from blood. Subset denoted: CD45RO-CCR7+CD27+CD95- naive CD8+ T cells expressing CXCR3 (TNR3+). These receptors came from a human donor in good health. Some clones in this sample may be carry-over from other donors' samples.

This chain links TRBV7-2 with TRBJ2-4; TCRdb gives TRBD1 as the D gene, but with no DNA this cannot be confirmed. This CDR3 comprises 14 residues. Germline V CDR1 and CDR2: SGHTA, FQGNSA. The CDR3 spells CASSSDRALNIQYF.

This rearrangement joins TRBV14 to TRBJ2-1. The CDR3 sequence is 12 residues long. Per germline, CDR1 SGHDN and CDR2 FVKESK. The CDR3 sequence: CASSLDLNEQFF.

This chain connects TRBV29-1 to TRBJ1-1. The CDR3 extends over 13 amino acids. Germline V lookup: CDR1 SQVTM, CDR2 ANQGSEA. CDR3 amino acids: CSVEDGLNTEAFF.

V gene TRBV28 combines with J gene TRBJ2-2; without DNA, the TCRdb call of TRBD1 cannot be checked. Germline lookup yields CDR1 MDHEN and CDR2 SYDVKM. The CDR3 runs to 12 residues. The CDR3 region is CASRGADGELFF.

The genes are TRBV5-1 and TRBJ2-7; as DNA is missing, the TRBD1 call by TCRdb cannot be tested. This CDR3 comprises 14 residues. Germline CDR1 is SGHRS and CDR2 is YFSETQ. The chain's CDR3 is CASSWRVQGDEQYF.

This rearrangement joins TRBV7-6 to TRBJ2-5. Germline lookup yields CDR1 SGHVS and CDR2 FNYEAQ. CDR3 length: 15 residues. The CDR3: CASSLAVAEQETQYF.

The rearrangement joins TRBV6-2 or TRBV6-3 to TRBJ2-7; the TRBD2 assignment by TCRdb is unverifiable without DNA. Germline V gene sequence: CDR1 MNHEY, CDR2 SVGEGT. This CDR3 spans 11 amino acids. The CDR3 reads CASGPNYEQYF.

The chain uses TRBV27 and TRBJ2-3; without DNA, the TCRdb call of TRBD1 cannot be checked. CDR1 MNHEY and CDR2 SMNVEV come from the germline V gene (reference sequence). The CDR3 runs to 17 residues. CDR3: CASSLTDAGPSTDTQYF.

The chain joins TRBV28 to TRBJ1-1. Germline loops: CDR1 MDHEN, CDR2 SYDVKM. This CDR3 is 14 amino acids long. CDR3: CASSSGYMNTEAFF.

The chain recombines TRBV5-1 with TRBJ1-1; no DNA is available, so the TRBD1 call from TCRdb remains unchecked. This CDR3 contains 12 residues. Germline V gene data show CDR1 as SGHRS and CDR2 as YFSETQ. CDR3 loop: CASSLRGPEAFF.

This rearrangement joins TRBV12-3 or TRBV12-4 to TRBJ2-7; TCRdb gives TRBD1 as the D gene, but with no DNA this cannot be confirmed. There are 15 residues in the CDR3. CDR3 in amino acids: CASSFGGQGSYEQYF.

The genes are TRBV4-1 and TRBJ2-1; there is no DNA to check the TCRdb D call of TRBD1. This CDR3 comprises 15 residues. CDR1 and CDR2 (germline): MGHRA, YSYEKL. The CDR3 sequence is CASSIRAGLHNEQFF.

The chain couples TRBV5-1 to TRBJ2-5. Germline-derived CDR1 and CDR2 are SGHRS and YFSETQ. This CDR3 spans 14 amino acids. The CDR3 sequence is CASSGDTVQETQYF.

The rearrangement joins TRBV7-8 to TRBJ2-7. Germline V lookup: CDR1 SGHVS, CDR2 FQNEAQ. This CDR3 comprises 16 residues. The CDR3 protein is CASSLVERVVTYEQYF.

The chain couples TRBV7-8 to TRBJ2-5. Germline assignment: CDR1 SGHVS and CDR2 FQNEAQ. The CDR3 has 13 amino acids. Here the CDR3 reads CASSSLGGETQYF.

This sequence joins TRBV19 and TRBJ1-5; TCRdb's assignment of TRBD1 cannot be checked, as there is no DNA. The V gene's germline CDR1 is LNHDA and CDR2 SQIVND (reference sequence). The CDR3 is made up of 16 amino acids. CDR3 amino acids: CASSIKTGAKSQPQHF.

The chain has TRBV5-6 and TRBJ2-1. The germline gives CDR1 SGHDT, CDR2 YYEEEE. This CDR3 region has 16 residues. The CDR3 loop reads CASSGNGEPSYNEQFF. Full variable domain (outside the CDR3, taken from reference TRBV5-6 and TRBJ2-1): DAGVTQSPTHLIKTRGQQVTLRCSPKSGHDTVSWYQQALGQGPQFIFQYYEEEERQRGNFPDRFSGHQFPNYSSELNVNALLLGDSALYLCASSGNGEPSYNEQFFGPGTRLTVL.

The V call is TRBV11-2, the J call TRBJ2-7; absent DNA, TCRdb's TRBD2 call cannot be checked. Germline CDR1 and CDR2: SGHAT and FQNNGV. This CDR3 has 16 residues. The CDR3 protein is CASSLGASGMFIEQYF. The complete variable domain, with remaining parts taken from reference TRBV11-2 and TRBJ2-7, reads EAGVAQSPRYKIIEKRQSVAFWCNPISGHATLYWYQQILGQGPKLLIQFQNNGVVDDSQLPKDRFSAERLKGVDSTLKIQPAKLEDSAVYLCASSLGASGMFIEQYFGPGTRLTVT.

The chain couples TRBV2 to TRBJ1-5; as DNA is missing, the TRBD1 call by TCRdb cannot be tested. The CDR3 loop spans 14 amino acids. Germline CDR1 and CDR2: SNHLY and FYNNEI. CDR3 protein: CASSPDIGNQPQHF.

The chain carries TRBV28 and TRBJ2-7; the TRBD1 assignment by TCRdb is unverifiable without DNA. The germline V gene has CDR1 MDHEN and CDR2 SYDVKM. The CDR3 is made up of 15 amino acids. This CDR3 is CASSLGGREVEEQYF.

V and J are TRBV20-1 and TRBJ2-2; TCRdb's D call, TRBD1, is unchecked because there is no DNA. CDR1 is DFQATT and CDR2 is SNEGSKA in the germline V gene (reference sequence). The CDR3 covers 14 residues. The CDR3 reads CSAWDRENTGELFF.